The 16 T cell receptor beta chains reported below all come from one sample, sequenced in a study of blood T cell repertoires in COVID-19. Using immunoSEQ multiplex PCR, the repertoire was profiled, and TCRdb retains in-frame clones only, with some absent. The sample records 50,000 to 65,000 clones, around 92% being singletons. Specimen: peripheral blood. The source of these receptors is a man aged 45-65 years with active COVID-19.

The chain uses TRBV5-4 and TRBJ2-7; a possible D gene is TRBD1 (6 bases). The CDR3 runs 13 residues. Germline assignment: CDR1 SGHNT and CDR2 YYREEE (reference sequence). V lost 0 bases to trimming and J lost 7 bases, with 11 bases between them. Here the CDR3 reads CASSLVNRDEQYF. In DNA form, the CDR3 reads TGTGCCAGCAGCTTGGTTAACAGGGATGAGCAGTACTTC.

The J gene is TRBJ2-2, the V gene TRBV3-1 (or the pseudogene TRBV3-2); 8 bases map to TRBD2. CDR1 is LGHDT and CDR2 is YNNKEL in the germline V gene (reference sequence). The CDR3 extends over 17 amino acids. J was trimmed by 5 bases and V by 0 bases; bases with no gene match: 8. In DNA, the CDR3 is TGTGCCAGCAGCCAAGATAGTGGAACGGGAGGGACCGGGGAGCTGTTTTTT. Translating it yields CASSQDSGTGGTGELFF.

The chain combines TRBV5-1 with TRBJ2-3; TRBD2 matches 9 bases. The germline V gene has CDR1 SGHRS and CDR2 YFSETQ. Trimming removed 4 bases from V and 2 bases from J; junction bases left unmatched: 2. This CDR3 spans 14 amino acids. In DNA form, the CDR3 reads TGCGCCAGCAGCGGGACTAGCCACACAGATACGCAGTATTTT. Amino acid sequence: CASSGTSHTDTQYF.

The rearrangement links TRBV19 to TRBJ2-5, with 9 bases that match TRBD1. This CDR3 spans 18 amino acids. Trimming removed 4 bases from V and 3 bases from J; junction bases left unmatched: 15. Germline values: CDR1 LNHDA, CDR2 SQIVND (reference sequence). CDR3 sequence (DNA): TGTGCCAGTAGTACCACCCTCCGGACAGGGGCTGAAAAAGAGACCCAGTACTTC. Translating it yields CASSTTLRTGAEKETQYF.

The chain is built from TRBV19 and TRBJ2-1; 12 bases agree with TRBD2. The germline V gene encodes CDR1 LNHDA and CDR2 SQIVND (reference sequence). The CDR3 is 17 amino acids. Losses at the gene ends were 6 bases for V and 5 bases for J; bases not matched to a gene: 11. This chain's CDR3 is CASRTLAGGPVDNEQFF. DNA of the CDR3: TGTGCCAGTAGAACTCTAGCGGGAGGGCCCGTGGACAATGAGCAGTTCTTC.

The chain recombines TRBV11-2 with TRBJ2-7, with 7 bases aligning to TRBD2. Germline CDR1 SGHAT, CDR2 FQNNGV. J gave up 2 bases and V 4 bases, and 11 bases lay outside the gene matches. The CDR3 runs 16 residues. The DNA for the CDR3 is TGTGCCAGCAGCTACCGTGGGGGGGGGACCCCCTACGAGCAGTACTTC. Translation gives CASSYRGGGTPYEQYF.

V gene TRBV3-1 (or the pseudogene TRBV3-2) combines with J gene TRBJ2-7; 7 bases are shared with TRBD2. Germline assignment: CDR1 LGHDT and CDR2 YNNKEL (reference sequence). Trimming took 4 bases from V and 1 from J; bases not matched to a gene: 4. The CDR3 consists of 14 residues. The CDR3 protein is CASSLGGNSYEQYF. The CDR3, as DNA: TGTGCCAGCAGCCTCGGGGGGAATTCCTACGAGCAGTACTTC.

This clone has just one count. The sample contains more than one DNA sequence encoding this CDR3. V and J are TRBV19 and TRBJ1-2; D not certain. V shed 1 base and J shed 2 bases, with 8 bases lying between them. Germline-derived CDR1 and CDR2 are LNHDA and SQIVND (reference sequence). The CDR3 spans 14 residues. The CDR3 sequence is CASSIGRRNYGYTF. Written as DNA, the CDR3 is TGTGCCAGTAGTATAGGCCGGCGGAACTATGGCTACACCTTC.

As to this clone: An end of the junction does not agree with germline; a read error may underlie this. The chain couples TRBV5-5 to TRBJ1-6; 7 bases fit TRBD1. Germline V gives CDR1 SGHKS, CDR2 YYEKEE (reference sequence). The CDR3 is 17 residues long. The CDR3 protein is CASSLGRAGGTNSPLHF. CDR3 in DNA: TGTGCCAGCAGTTTGGGCCGGGCAGGGGGAACAAATTCACCCCTCCACTTT.

The rearrangement joins TRBV10-3 to TRBJ1-4, with D possibly being TRBD1 (6 bases). The V end was cut by 3 bases, the J end by 8 bases, with 16 bases between. CDR3 length: 15 amino acids. The V gene's germline CDR1 is ENHRY and CDR2 SYGVKD. The CDR3 DNA sequence: TGTGCCATCAGTGACTCCGGGGGGGCGAGGGAAAAACTGTTTTTT. Translation gives CAISDSGGAREKLFF.

The chain combines TRBV19 with TRBJ2-5; maybe TRBD2 (5 bases). The CDR3 has 15 amino acids. The ends were cut back, 3 bases at V and 1 base at J, with 12 bases in the middle. Germline V gives CDR1 LNHDA, CDR2 SQIVND (reference sequence). The CDR3 nucleotides are TGTGCCAGTAGTATTGGCGGACTGTCCCAAGAGACCCAGTACTTC. Translating it yields CASSIGGLSQETQYF.

The chain recombines TRBV5-4 with TRBJ2-7; the match to TRBD1 covers 12 bases. Germline-derived CDR1 and CDR2 are SGHNT and YYREEE (reference sequence). This CDR3 has 16 residues. The V segment lost 5 bases and the J segment 3 bases; nucleotides outside the gene matches: 9. Here the CDR3 reads CASSYRGTGGIYEQYF. The CDR3 DNA sequence: TGTGCCAGCAGTTATCGCGGGACAGGGGGCATCTACGAGCAGTACTTC.

The chain joins TRBV21-1 to TRBJ1-1; the DNA was not compared with TRBD1, the D call given in the table. TRBV21-1 is recorded as a pseudogene. The CDR3 is made up of 14 amino acids. CDR3 sequence (DNA): TGTGCCAGCAATCGAGACAGGCTGAACACTGAAGCTTTCTTT. The encoded protein is CASNRDRLNTEAFF.

The V and J genes are TRBV7-9 and TRBJ1-4; the D is unclear. Germline-derived CDR1 and CDR2 are SEHNR and FQNEAQ (reference sequence). The CDR3 consists of 12 residues. Trimming took off 8 bases at V and 3 bases at J, with 7 bases between the two ends. In nucleotides, the CDR3 is TGTGCCAGCTACGGGGCTAATGAAAAACTGTTTTTT. Its translation is CASYGANEKLFF.

The chain uses TRBV11-3 and TRBJ2-1; 15 bases align to TRBD2. J was trimmed by 4 bases and V by 5 bases; bases with no gene match: 9. The CDR3 consists of 18 residues. The germline V gene has CDR1 SGHNT and CDR2 YENEEA. The CDR3 loop reads CASSPGGLAGGRYNEQFF. CDR3 sequence (DNA): TGTGCCAGCAGCCCCGGGGGACTAGCGGGGGGCCGATACAATGAGCAGTTCTTC.

This clone was counted between two and nine times. The CDR3 protein is CASSQDFRQAYQPQHF. The DNA for the CDR3 is TGTGCCAGCAGCCAAGATTTTCGACAAGCATATCAGCCCCAGCATTTT. V gene TRBV3-1 (or the pseudogene TRBV3-2) combines with J gene TRBJ1-5; D unresolved. This CDR3 contains 16 residues. With 0 bases removed from V and 5 bases from J, the gap between germline ends came to 14 bases. Germline CDR1 is LGHDT and CDR2 is YNNKEL (reference sequence).